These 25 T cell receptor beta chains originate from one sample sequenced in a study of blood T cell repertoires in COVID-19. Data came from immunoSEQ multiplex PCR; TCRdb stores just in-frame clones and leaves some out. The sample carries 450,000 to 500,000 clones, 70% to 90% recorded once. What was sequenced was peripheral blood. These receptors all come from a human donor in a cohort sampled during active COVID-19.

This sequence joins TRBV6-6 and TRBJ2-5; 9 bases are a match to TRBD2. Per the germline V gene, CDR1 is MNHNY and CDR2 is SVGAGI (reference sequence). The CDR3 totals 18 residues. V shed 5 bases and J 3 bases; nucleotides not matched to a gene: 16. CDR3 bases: TGTGCCAGCAGTCCGCGATTGAGCGGGAGGATCGGGGAAGAGACCCAGTACTTC. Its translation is CASSPRLSGRIGEETQYF.

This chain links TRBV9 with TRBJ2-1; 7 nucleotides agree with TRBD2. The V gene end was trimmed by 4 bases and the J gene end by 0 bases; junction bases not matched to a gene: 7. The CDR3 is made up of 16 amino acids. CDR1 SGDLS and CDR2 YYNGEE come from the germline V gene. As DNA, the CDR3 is TGTGCCAGCAGCCTGACCGGGACTAACTCCTACAATGAGCAGTTCTTC. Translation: CASSLTGTNSYNEQFF.

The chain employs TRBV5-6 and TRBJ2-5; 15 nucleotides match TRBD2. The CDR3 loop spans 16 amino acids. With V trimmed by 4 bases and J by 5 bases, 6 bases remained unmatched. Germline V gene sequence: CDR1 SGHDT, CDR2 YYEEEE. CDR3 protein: CASSPGLAGGSETQYF. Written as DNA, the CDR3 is TGTGCCAGCAGCCCCGGACTAGCGGGAGGGAGTGAGACCCAGTACTTC.

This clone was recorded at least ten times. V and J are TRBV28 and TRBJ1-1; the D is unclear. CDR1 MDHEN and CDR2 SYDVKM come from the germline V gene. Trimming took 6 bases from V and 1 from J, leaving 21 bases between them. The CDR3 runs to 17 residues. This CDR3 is CASSSPSLGRANTEAFF. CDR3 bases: TGTGCCAGCAGCTCTCCCTCTCTGGGGAGGGCGAACACTGAAGCTTTCTTT.

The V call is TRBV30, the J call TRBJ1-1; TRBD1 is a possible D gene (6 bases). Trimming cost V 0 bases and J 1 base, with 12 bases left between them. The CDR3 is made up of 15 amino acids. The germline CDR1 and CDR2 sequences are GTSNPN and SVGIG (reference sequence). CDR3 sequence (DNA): TGTGCCTGGAGTGTGGGAGGGGGGAAGAACACTGAAGCTTTCTTT. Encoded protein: CAWSVGGGKNTEAFF.

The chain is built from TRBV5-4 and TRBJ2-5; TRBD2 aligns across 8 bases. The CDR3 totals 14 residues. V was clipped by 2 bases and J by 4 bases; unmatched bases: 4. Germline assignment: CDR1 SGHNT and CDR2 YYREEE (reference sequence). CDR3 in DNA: TGTGCCAGCAGCTTAGCGGGAGTTGTAGAGACCCAGTACTTC. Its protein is CASSLAGVVETQYF.

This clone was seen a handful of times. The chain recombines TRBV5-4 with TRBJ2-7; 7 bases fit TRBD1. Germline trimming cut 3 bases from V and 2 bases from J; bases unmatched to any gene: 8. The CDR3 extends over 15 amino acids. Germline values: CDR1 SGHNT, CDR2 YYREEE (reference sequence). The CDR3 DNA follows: TGTGCCAGCAGCTGGACTGGACAGGCGACCTACGAGCAGTACTTC. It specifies CASSWTGQATYEQYF.

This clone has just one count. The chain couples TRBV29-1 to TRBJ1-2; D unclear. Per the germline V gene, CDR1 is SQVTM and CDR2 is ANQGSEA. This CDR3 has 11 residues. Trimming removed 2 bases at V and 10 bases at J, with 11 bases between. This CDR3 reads CSVETVQDYTF. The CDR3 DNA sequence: TGCAGCGTTGAAACAGTCCAGGACTACACCTTC.

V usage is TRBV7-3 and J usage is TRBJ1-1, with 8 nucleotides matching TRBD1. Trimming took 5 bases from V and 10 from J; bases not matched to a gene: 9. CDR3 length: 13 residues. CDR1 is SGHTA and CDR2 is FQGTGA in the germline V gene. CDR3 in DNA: TGTGCCAGCAGCGGCACAGGGGGAGAACGAGCTTTCTTT. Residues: CASSGTGGERAFF.

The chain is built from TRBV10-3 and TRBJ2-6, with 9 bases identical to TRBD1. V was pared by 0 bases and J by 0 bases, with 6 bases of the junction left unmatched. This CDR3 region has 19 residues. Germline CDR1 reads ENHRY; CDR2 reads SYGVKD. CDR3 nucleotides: TGTGCCATCAGTGAGTCCCGACAGGGGGAATTCTCTGGGGCCAACGTCCTGACTTTC. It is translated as CAISESRQGEFSGANVLTF.

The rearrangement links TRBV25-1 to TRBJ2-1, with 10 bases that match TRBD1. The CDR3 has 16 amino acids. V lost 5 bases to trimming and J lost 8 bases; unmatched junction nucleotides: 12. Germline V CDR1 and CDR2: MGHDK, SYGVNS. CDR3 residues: CASSFRGGQGFDEQFF. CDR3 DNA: TGTGCCAGCAGTTTCCGGGGGGGACAGGGGTTCGATGAGCAGTTCTTC.

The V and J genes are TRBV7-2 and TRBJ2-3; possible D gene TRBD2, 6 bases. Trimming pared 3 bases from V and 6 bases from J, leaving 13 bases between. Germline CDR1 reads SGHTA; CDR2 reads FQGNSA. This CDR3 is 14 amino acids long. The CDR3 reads CASSFGTVGDTQYF. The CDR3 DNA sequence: TGTGCCAGCAGCTTCGGGACTGTTGGGGATACGCAGTATTTT.

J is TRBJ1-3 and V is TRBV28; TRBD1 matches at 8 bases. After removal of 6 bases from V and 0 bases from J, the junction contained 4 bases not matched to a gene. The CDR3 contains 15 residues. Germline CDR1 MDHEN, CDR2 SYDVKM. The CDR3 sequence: CASSRTGTSGNTIYF. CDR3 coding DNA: TGTGCCAGCAGCCGGACAGGGACCTCTGGAAACACCATATATTTT.

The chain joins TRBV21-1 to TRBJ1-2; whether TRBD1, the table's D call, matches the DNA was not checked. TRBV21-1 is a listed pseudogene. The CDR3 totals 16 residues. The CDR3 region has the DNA TGTGCCAGCAGCAAAGAACGAAAGGGGATATTTCCTGGCTACACCTTC. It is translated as CASSKERKGIFPGYTF.

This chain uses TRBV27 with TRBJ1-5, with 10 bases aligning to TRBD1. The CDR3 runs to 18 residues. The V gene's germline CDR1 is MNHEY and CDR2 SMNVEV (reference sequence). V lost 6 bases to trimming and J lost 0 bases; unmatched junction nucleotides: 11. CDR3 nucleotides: TGTGCCAGCAGAGCCGGGACAGGGGTACTTTATAGCAATCAGCCCCAGCATTTT. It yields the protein CASRAGTGVLYSNQPQHF.

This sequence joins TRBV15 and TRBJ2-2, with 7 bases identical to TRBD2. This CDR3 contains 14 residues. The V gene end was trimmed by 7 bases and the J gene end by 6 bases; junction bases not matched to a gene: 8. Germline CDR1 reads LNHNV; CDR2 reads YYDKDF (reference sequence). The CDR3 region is CATMNGRGPGELFF. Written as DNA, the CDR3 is TGTGCCACCATGAATGGGAGGGGCCCCGGGGAGCTGTTTTTT.

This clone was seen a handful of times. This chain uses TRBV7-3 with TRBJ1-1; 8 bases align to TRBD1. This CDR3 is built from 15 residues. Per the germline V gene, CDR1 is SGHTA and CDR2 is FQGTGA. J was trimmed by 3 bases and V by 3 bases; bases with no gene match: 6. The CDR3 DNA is TGTGCCAGCAGCTTGGCAGGGGGCTCGGACACTGAAGCTTTCTTT. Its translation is CASSLAGGSDTEAFF.

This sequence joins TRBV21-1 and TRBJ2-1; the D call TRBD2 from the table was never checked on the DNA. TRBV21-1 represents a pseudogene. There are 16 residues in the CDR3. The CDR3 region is CASSNFSGGSYNEQFF. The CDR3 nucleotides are TGTGCCAGCAGCAACTTCTCGGGGGGCTCCTACAATGAGCAGTTCTTC.

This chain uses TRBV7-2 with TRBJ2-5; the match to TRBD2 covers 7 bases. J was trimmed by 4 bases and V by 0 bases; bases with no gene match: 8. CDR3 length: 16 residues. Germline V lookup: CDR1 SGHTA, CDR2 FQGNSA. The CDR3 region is CASSLAAGGGTETQYF. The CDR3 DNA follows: TGTGCCAGCAGCTTAGCAGCCGGGGGAGGGACAGAGACCCAGTACTTC. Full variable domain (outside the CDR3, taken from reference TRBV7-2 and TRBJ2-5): GAGVSQSPSNKVTEKGKDVELRCDPISGHTALYWYRQSLGQGLEFLIYFQGNSAPDKSGLPSDRFSAERTGGSVSTLTIQRTQQEDSAVYLCASSLAAGGGTETQYFGPGTRLLVL.

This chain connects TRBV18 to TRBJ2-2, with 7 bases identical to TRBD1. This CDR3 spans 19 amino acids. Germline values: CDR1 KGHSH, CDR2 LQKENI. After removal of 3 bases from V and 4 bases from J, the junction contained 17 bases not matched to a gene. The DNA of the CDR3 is TGTGCCAGCTCACCCGTCTTTATAACAGGGGCTGCGGTCACCGGGGAGCTGTTTTTT. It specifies CASSPVFITGAAVTGELFF.

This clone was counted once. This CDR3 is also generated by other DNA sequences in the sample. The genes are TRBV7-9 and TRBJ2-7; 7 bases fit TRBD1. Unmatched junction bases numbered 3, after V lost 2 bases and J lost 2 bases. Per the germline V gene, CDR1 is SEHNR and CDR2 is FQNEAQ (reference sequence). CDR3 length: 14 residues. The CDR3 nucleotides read TGTGCCAGCAGCTTACGACAGGGCCCCTACGAGCAGTACTTC. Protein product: CASSLRQGPYEQYF.

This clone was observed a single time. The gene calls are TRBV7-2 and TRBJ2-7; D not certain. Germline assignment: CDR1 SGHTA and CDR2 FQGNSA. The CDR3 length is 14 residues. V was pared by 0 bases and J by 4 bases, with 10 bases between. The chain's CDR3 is CASSLAPRYYEQYF. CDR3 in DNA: TGTGCCAGCAGCTTAGCGCCACGCTATTACGAGCAGTACTTC.

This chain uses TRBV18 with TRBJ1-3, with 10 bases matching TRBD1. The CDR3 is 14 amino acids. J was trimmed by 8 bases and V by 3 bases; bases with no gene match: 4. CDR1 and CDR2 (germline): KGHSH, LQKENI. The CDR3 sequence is CASSPGQGVHTIYF. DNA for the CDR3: TGTGCCAGCTCACCCGGACAGGGGGTTCACACCATATATTTT.

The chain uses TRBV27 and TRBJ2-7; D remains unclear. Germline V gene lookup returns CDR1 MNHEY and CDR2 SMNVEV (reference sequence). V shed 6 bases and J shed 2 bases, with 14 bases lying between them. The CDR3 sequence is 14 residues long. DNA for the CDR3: TGTGCCAGCAGCTCGTCAGGCCCAACCTACGAGCAGTACTTC. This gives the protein CASSSSGPTYEQYF.

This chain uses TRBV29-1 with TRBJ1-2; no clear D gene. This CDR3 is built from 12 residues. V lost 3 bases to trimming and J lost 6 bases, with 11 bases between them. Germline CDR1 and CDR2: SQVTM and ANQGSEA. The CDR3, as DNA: TGCAGCGTTGATCACCTGAGGGATGGCTACACCTTC. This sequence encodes CSVDHLRDGYTF.